A selection of T cell receptor beta chains follows, all from one sample in a study of OX40 agonist ivuxolimab in advanced cancers. This table comes from immunoSEQ multiplex PCR, and its TCRdb copy is limited to in-frame clones, with some not included. The sample carries 40,000 to 60,000 clones, over 75% recorded once. The input for sequencing was CD4+ or CD8+ T cells sorted from blood, taken in a trial of the OX40 agonist ivuxolimab. The receptors come from an adult with an advanced solid tumor such as melanoma, head and neck, liver or kidney cancer. Both conserved end residues are part of each CDR3. The order of the fields is clone size, D gene, V gene, J gene, CDR3 DNA, CDR3 protein. D genes are given only for firm matches. Only part of the rows carry a size: once, few, many, or a class if the clone is expanded.

-	TRBD2	TRBV2	TRBJ2-5	TGTGCCAGCAGTACTTCCCCAGCGGGGTACCAAGAGACCCAGTACTTC	CASSTSPAGYQETQYF
-	-	TRBV14	TRBJ2-1	TGTGCCAGCAGCCGTCCCCAGATCCGCTCCTACAATGAGCAGTTCTTC	CASSRPQIRSYNEQFF
-	TRBD1	TRBV19	TRBJ2-1	TGTGCCAGTAGTATAGCCCTTGGACAGGGTAGGGAGCAGTTCTTC	CASSIALGQGREQFF
-	-	TRBV29-1	TRBJ1-2	TGCAGCGCCGAACGGGACTATGGCTACACCTTC	CSAERDYGYTF
-	TRBD1	TRBV2	TRBJ2-4	TGTGCCAGCAGAATAGGGGGGACAGGGGAGAACATTCAGTACTTC	CASRIGGTGENIQYF
few	-	TRBV20-1	TRBJ2-1	TGCAGTGCCCTATACAATGAGCAGTTCTTC	CSALYNEQFF
-	TRBD1	TRBV5-4	TRBJ2-7	TGTGCCAGCAGCTTTCCGGGACAGTTCTCCTACGAGCAGTACTTC	CASSFPGQFSYEQYF
-	TRBD2	TRBV7-2	TRBJ2-1	TGTGCCAGCAGCAAGGGACTAGCGGGAGCCCAGTACAATGAGCAGTTCTTC	CASSKGLAGAQYNEQFF
many	-	TRBV5-1	TRBJ1-3	TGCGCCAGCAGCTCCTCATTCGGGTCCCCTGGAAACACCATATATTTT	CASSSSFGSPGNTIYF
-	TRBD1	TRBV28	TRBJ1-1	TGTGCCAGCAGTTTGAGTTACCGGACAGGGACTGAAGCTTTCTTT	CASSLSYRTGTEAFF
-	-	TRBV27	TRBJ2-2	TGTGCCAGCAGACAGGGTTCGTTCACCGGGGAGCTGTTTTTT	CASRQGSFTGELFF
few	TRBD1	TRBV29-1	TRBJ2-7	TGCAGCGTCTTGGGACAGGACACCCTCTACGAGCAGTACTTC	CSVLGQDTLYEQYF
few	-	TRBV5-6	TRBJ1-6	TGTGCCAGCAGCCTTGACAGTTCACCCCTCCACTTT	CASSLDSSPLHF
-	-	TRBV21-1	TRBJ2-7	TGTGCCAGCAGCAAACGTTCGGGCAGGATCTACGAGCAGTACTTC	CASSKRSGRIYEQYF
-	TRBD2	TRBV11-3	TRBJ2-7	TGTGCCAGCAGGCTCCCCGGGACTATCCACGAGCAGTACTTC	CASRLPGTIHEQYF
-	TRBD1	TRBV2	TRBJ1-5	TGTGCCAGCAGGAACAACACAGGGGGCTATCAGCCCCAGCATTTT	CASRNNTGGYQPQHF
-	-	TRBV10-3	TRBJ2-1	TGTGCCATCAGTGAGTCACAGAACTCCTACAATGAGCAGTTCTTC	CAISESQNSYNEQFF
-	TRBD1	TRBV11-2	TRBJ2-3	TGTGCCAGCAGCTTTGGACAGGGCCACACAGATACGCAGTATTTT	CASSFGQGHTDTQYF
-	TRBD1	TRBV11-2	TRBJ2-5	TGTGCCAGCAGCCCCCAGACAGGGAATCAAGAGACCCAGTACTTC	CASSPQTGNQETQYF
few	TRBD1	TRBV19	TRBJ1-1	TGTGCCAGTAGTATAGATCGGCAGGGGGCCTTCATGAACACTGAAGCTTTCTTT	CASSIDRQGAFMNTEAFF
-	TRBD1	TRBV29-1	TRBJ2-7	TGCAGCGTTGATCAGGGACAGGAAGCCTACGAGCAGTACTTC	CSVDQGQEAYEQYF
few	TRBD1	TRBV27	TRBJ2-7	TGTGCCAGCAGTTTAGTTCGGACAGGGAGCCGTTGGTACGAGCAGTACTTC	CASSLVRTGSRWYEQYF
few	TRBD1	TRBV7-6	TRBJ2-2	TGTGCCAGCAGCTTATTGACCCAGGGGGCCGGGGAGCTGTTTTTT	CASSLLTQGAGELFF
-	-	TRBV5-1	TRBJ1-1	TGCGCCAGCAGCTTGGCCAGGCGAATCACTGAAGCTTTCTTT	CASSLARRITEAFF
once	-	TRBV11-2	TRBJ2-7	TGTGCCAGCAGCTTTATTGACGAGCAGTACTTC	CASSFIDEQYF
-	-	TRBV5-5	TRBJ1-3	TGTGCCAGCAGCCCCGCCGGGGCAAAAAACTCTGGAAACACCATATATTTT	CASSPAGAKNSGNTIYF
-	-	TRBV4-3	TRBJ1-4	TGCGCCAGCAGGGGCCAGGGTAACAAGGAAAAACTGTTTTTT	CASRGQGNKEKLFF
-	TRBD2	TRBV5-4	TRBJ2-2	TGTGCCAGCAGCTTGGATGTAGCGGGAGGACCCGGGGAGCTGTTTTTT	CASSLDVAGGPGELFF
few	-	TRBV13	TRBJ2-3	TGTGCCAGCAGCTTAACCCCCAGGGGATATAGCACAGATACGCAGTATTTT	CASSLTPRGYSTDTQYF
-	TRBD2	TRBV2	TRBJ2-1	TGTGCCAGCAGAATTCTAGCGGACCACAATGAGCAGTTCTTC	CASRILADHNEQFF
few	TRBD2	TRBV7-6	TRBJ2-7	TGTGCCAGCAGCTCTTTGAGCGGGAGAGGTCACGAGCAGTACTTC	CASSSLSGRGHEQYF
-	-	TRBV5-1	TRBJ2-5	TGCGCCAGCAGCCGCCAGGACGAAGAAGAGACCCAGTACTTC	CASSRQDEEETQYF
-	TRBD1	TRBV9	TRBJ2-7	TGTGCCAGCAGCGTATCCGGGACAGAGGGCCACGAGCAGTACTTC	CASSVSGTEGHEQYF
few	-	TRBV7-6	TRBJ1-4	TGTGCCAGCAGCCGAGGGAGGAATAATGAAAAACTGTTTTTT	CASSRGRNNEKLFF
-	TRBD2	TRBV7-2	TRBJ2-7	TGTGCCAGCAGCCCCGGACTAGCGGGAGCCTACGAGCAGTACTTC	CASSPGLAGAYEQYF
few	-	TRBV11-2	TRBJ1-1	TGTGCCAGCAGCCCATGGGCCACTGAAGCTTTCTTT	CASSPWATEAFF
-	TRBD2	TRBV6-5	TRBJ2-7	TGTGCCACTAAACCGGGAGGGGACTACGAGCAGTACTTC	CATKPGGDYEQYF
few	TRBD2	TRBV5-1	TRBJ2-7	TGCGCCAGCAGCCGAGAGCTACTAGCGGGAGTCTACGAGCAGTACTTC	CASSRELLAGVYEQYF
-	-	TRBV5-4	TRBJ2-3	TGTGCCAGCAGCTTGCCCCTAAGCACAGATACGCAGTATTTT	CASSLPLSTDTQYF
-	-	TRBV10-1	TRBJ1-1	TGCGCCAGCAGACGGACGTTGAACACTGAAGCTTTCTTT	CASRRTLNTEAFF
-	-	TRBV20-1	TRBJ1-2	TGCAGTGCTGAAAGTTACTATGGCTACACCTTC	CSAESYYGYTF
-	TRBD2	TRBV28	TRBJ2-7	TGTGCCAGCAGGGCCCGGGCTAGCGGTCACTCCTACGAGCAGTACTTC	CASRARASGHSYEQYF
-	-	TRBV18	TRBJ1-5	TGTGCCAGCTCACGGGACACGAGTCAGCCCCAGCATTTT	CASSRDTSQPQHF
few	-	TRBV21-1	TRBJ1-1	TGTGCCAGCAGCGCCCTAGGTTTCTTT	CASSALGFF
-	-	TRBV4-1	TRBJ2-4	TGCGCCAGCAGCCAAGGAACAGGACGCAACATTCAGTACTTC	CASSQGTGRNIQYF
-	-	TRBV19	TRBJ2-7	TGTGCCAGTAGTATGACCGGGAGTGCCCTCTACGAGCAGTACTTC	CASSMTGSALYEQYF
-	TRBD2	TRBV2	TRBJ2-1	TGTGCCATCCTGCTCGGACTAGCGGGAGGGGATGAGCAGTTCTTC	CAILLGLAGGDEQFF
-	-	TRBV27	TRBJ1-5	TGTGCCAGCAGTTTTTTTAGCAATCAGCCCCAGCATTTT	CASSFFSNQPQHF
-	-	TRBV11-2	TRBJ1-2	TGTGCCAGCAGCGCAAGAAGGGACGGCTCGGGCTACACCTTC	CASSARRDGSGYTF